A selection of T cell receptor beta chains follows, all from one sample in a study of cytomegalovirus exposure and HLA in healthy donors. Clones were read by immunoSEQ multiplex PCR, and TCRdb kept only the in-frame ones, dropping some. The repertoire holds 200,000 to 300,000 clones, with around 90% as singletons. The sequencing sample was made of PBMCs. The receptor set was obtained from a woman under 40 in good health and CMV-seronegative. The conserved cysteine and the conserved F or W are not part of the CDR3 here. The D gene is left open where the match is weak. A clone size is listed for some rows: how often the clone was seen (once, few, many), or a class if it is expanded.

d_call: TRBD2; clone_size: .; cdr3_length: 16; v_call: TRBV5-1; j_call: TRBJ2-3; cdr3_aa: ASSFWIAGGPGTDTQY
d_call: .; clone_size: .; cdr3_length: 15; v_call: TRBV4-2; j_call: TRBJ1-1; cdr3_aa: ASSQDGRLPWNTEAF
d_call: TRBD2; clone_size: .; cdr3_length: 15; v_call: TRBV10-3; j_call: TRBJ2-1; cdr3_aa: AISESSGRVPYNEQF
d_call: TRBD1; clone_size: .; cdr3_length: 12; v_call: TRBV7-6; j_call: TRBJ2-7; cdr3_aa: ASSSYRGSGEQY
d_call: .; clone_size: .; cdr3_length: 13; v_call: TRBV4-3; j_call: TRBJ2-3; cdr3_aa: ASSRLAVATDTQY
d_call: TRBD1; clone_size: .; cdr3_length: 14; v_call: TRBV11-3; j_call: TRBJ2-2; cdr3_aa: ASRNPSGQGIGELF
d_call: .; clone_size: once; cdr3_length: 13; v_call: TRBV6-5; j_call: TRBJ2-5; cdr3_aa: ASSYETGRGETQY
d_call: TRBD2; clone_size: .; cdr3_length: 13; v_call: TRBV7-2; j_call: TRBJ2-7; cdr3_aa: ASSLASGRSYEQY
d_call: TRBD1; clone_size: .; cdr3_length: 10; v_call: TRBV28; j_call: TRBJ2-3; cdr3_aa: ASSRGIHQQY
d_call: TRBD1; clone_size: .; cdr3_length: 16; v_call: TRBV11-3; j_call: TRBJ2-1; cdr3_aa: ASSLDQVGQGQHNEQF
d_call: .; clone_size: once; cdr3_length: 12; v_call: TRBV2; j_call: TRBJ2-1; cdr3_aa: ASSAAPWENEQF
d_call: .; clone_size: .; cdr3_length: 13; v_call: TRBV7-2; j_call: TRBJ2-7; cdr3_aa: ASSFFIGFRYEQY
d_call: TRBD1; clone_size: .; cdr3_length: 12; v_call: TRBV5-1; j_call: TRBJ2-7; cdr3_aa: ASSGDRGAYEQY
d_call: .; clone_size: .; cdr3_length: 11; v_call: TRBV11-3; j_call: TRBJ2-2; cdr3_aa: ASSLRGGGELF
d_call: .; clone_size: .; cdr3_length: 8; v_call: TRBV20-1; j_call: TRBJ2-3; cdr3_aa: SARGTQGY
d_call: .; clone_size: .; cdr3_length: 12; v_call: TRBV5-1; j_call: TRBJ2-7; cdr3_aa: ASSADRRAYEQY
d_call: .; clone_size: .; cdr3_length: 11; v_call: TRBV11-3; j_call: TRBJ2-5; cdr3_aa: ASSLPPGETQY
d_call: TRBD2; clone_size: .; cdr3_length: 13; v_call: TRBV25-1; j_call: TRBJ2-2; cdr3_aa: ASSLGGRSTGELF
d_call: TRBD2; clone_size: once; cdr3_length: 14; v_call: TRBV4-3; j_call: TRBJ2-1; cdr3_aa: ASSQGTGTGGNEQF
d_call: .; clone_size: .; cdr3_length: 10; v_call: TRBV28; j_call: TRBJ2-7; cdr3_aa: ASSSRQPLKY
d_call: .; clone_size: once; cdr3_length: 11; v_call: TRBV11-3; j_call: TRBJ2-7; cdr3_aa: ASSFRGRYEQY
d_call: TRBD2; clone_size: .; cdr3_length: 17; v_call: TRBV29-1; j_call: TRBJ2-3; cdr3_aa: SVEKRTSGSFLDTDTQY
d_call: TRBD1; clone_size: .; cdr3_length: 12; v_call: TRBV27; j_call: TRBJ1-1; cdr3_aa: ASSLDRGGTEAF
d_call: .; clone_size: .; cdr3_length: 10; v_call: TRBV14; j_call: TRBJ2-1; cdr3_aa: ASSQDAGEQF
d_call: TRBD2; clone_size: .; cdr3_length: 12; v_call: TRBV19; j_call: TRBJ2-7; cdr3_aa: ASSMTSYLGEQY
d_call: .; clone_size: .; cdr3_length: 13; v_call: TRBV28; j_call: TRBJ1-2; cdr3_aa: ASSSHQQSNYGYT
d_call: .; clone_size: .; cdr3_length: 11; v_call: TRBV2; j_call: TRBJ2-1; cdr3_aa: ASSARGLDEQF
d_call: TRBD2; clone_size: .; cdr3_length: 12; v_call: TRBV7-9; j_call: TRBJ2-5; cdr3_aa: ASVDTGLHETQY